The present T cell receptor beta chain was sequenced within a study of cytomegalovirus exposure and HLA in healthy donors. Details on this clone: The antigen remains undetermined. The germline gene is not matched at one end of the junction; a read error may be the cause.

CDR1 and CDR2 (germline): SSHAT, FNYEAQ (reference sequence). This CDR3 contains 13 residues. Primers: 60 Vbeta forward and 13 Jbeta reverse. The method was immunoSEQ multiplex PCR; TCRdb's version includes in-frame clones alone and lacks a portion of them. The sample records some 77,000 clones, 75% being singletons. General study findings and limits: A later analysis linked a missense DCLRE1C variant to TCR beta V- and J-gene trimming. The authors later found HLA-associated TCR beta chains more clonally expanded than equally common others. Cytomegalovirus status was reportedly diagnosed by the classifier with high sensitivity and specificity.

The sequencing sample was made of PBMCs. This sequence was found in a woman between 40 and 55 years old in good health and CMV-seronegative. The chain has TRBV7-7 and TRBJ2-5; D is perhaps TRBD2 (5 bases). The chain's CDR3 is CASTAGYQETQYF. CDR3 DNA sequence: TGTGCTAGCACCGCGGGTTACCAAGAGACCCAGTACTTC.